This T cell receptor (beta chain) comes out of a study of beta chain features in type 1 diabetes. Study-wide findings and caveats: PCR might favor shorter templates, equally in patients and controls. Shortening of TCRB CDR3s, moderate but significant, appeared in all four CD4+ subsets of Type 1 diabetes patients.

The CDR3 has 14 residues. Germline V CDR1 and CDR2: SGHRS, YFSETQ. V was clipped by 0 bases and J by 4 bases, with 8 bases between them. As regards this clone: Antigen specificity is unknown. Additional DNA sequences in this sample encode the identical CDR3.

Every isolated RNA sample was fully reverse transcribed, so sequencing captured expressed TCRB transcripts. The repertoire was sequenced with immunoSEQ multiplex PCR; TCRdb's copy has only in-frame clones and lacks some. The data contain hundreds of thousands of clones, around 12% of them singletons. The origin of this receptor is a woman under 30 with type 1 diabetes. The genes are TRBV5-1 and TRBJ1-5; D not certain. The sample taken for sequencing was naive CD4+ T cells from blood. CDR3: CASSLDSLNQPQHF. CDR3 nucleotide sequence: TGCGCCAGCAGCTTGGACAGCCTAAATCAGCCCCAGCATTTT.